What follows are 14 T cell receptor beta chains derived from one specimen sequenced in a study of T cells in Graves' hyperthyroidism and ophthalmopathy. The CDR3 regions of TCR beta were amplified from RNA transcripts. Carried out on the TCR CDR3, a first-round RT-PCR used the HTBI primer set. Each CDR3 protein gets one entry after TCRdb re-called the multiplex PCR reads with MiXCR. The data hold approximately 720,000 distinct CDR3 sequences, with around 20% observed a single time. Sequenced material: blood. The receptors shown here come from a woman aged 45 to 65 with Graves' hyperthyroidism that later progressed to Graves' ophthalmopathy.

This clonotype was observed at least ten times. The J gene is TRBJ2-5, the V gene TRBV12-3 or TRBV12-4; no reliable D call. This CDR3 is built from 14 residues. Deletions cut 3 bases from V and 4 bases from J, with 12 bases between. CDR3 amino acids: CASSLGANGETQYF. The CDR3 nucleotides are TGTGCCAGCAGTTTGGGCGCAAACGGAGAGACCCAGTACTTC.

The gene calls are TRBV2 and TRBJ1-6; no clear D gene. This CDR3 spans 15 amino acids. Germline loops: CDR1 SNHLY, CDR2 FYNNEI. The V end was cut by 4 bases, the J end by 5 bases, with 12 bases between. CDR3 sequence (DNA): TGTGCCAGCAGTGTTTCTACTGGGGATAATTCACCCCTCCACTTT. This encodes CASSVSTGDNSPLHF.

In this sample, this clonotype turned up a few times. V gene TRBV3-1 combines with J gene TRBJ1-2; TRBD1 is a possible D gene (5 bases). This CDR3 is built from 15 residues. The germline V gene encodes CDR1 LGHDT and CDR2 YNNKEL (reference sequence). Trimming took off 0 bases at V and 1 base at J, with 9 bases between the two ends. CDR3 DNA sequence: TGTGCCAGCAGCCAAGAAGTGGGGGTTAACTATGGCTACACCTTC. It specifies CASSQEVGVNYGYTF.

This clonotype was counted many times. The gene calls are TRBV12-3 or TRBV12-4 and TRBJ1-2; tentative D call: TRBD1 (6 bases). Between the trimmed V and J ends, which lost 1 base and 7 bases, there was a span of 13 bases. CDR3 size: 14 residues. In DNA form, the CDR3 reads TGTGCCAGCAGTTTAGGGGGGCGCGTTAGTGGCTACACCTTC. Translating gives CASSLGGRVSGYTF.

This clonotype showed up just a few times. The CDR3 nucleotides are TGTGCCAGCAGTTACCGGTCGAACACTGAAGCTTTCTTT. This translates into CASSYRSNTEAFF. The chain has TRBV27 and TRBJ1-1; D is unresolved. The ends were cut back, 4 bases at V and 1 base at J, with 7 bases in the middle. The CDR3 extends over 13 amino acids. Germline-derived CDR1 and CDR2 are MNHEY and SMNVEV (reference sequence).

This clonotype has only a few counts. The chain uses TRBV6-1 and TRBJ1-2; 10 nucleotides line up with TRBD1. Trimming cost V 6 bases and J 4 bases; bases outside gene matches: 5. Germline CDR1 is MNHNS and CDR2 is SASEGT. This CDR3 region has 14 residues. The CDR3 sequence: CASRYRDRGYGYTF. As DNA, the CDR3 is TGTGCCAGCAGATACCGGGACAGGGGCTATGGCTACACCTTC.

V and J are TRBV20-1 and TRBJ2-2, with 15 bases matching TRBD2. Germline loops: CDR1 DFQATT, CDR2 SNEGSKA (reference sequence). With V trimmed by 6 bases and J by 2 bases, 4 bases remained unmatched. The CDR3 has 16 amino acids. This CDR3 reads CSARTSGGENTGELFF. CDR3 DNA sequence: TGCAGTGCCCGGACTAGCGGGGGGGAAAACACCGGGGAGCTGTTTTTT.

There are a few counts of this clonotype. The V gene is TRBV5-4, the J gene TRBJ2-6; D could derive from TRBD1 or TRBD2 (5 bases each). Trimming took 5 bases from V and 2 from J, leaving 11 bases between them. The CDR3 is 15 residues long. CDR1 is SGHNT, CDR2 YYREEE, per germline (reference sequence). CDR3 coding DNA: TGTGCCAGCAGACGAGGGGTGCCTGGGGCCAACGTCCTGACTTTC. It specifies CASRRGVPGANVLTF.

DNA of the CDR3: TGTGCCAGCAGCTTAGATGGGACAGGGGACACTGAAGCTTTCTTT. This codes for CASSLDGTGDTEAFF. The chain combines TRBV11-3 with TRBJ1-1; 10 bases line up with TRBD1. From germline, CDR1 is SGHNT and CDR2 YENEEA. V trimming: 0 bases; J trimming: 3 bases; junction bases outside the gene matches: 1. CDR3 size: 15 residues. The full variable domain, rest sourced from reference TRBV11-3 and TRBJ1-1, is EAGVVQSPRYKIIEKKQPVAFWCNPISGHNTLYWYLQNLGQGPELLIRYENEEAVDDSQLPKDRFSAERLKGVDSTLKIQPAELGDSAVYLCASSLDGTGDTEAFFGQGTRLTVV.

CDR3 DNA: TGTGCTAGTGGTTTTTCTACGCAGTATTTT. Translating it yields CASGFSTQYF. The chain joins TRBV12-5 to TRBJ2-3; no firm D call. Germline CDR1 and CDR2: LGHNT and FRNRAP. Trimming removed 3 bases from V and 8 bases from J, with 3 bases in between. CDR3 length: 10 residues.

This clonotype was counted between two and nine times. The chain links TRBV5-6 to TRBJ2-1; D is ambiguous. The CDR3 contains 16 residues. Deletions cut 4 bases from V and 2 bases from J, with 16 bases between. CDR1 and CDR2 (germline): SGHDT, YYEEEE. The CDR3 DNA reads as TGTGCCAGCAGCCTATATAGTCTCAGAGCCTACAATGAGCAGTTCTTC. It specifies CASSLYSLRAYNEQFF.

This rearrangement joins TRBV2 to TRBJ1-5; TRBD1 agrees at 8 bases. J was trimmed by 0 bases and V by 6 bases; bases with no gene match: 10. This CDR3 spans 17 amino acids. Germline values: CDR1 SNHLY, CDR2 FYNNEI. CDR3 nucleotide sequence: TGTGCCAGCAGAGCGGGACAGGTTCCCTTTAGCAATCAGCCCCAGCATTTT. Encoded protein: CASRAGQVPFSNQPQHF.

This clonotype was found once. The J gene is TRBJ1-4, the V gene TRBV27; D is ambiguous. This CDR3 contains 13 residues. The V end lost 3 bases, the J end lost 8 bases, and 10 bases lay between the germline ends. The germline gives CDR1 MNHEY, CDR2 SMNVEV (reference sequence). CDR3 bases: TGTGCCAGCAGTTTCCATGGGTTCGAAAAACTGTTTTTT. Its translation: CASSFHGFEKLFF.

This clonotype appeared many times. V usage is TRBV6-1 and J usage is TRBJ1-5, with D unresolved. Between the trimmed V and J ends, which lost 1 base and 2 bases, there was a span of 21 bases. CDR1 MNHNS and CDR2 SASEGT come from the germline V gene. The CDR3 totals 19 residues. The CDR3 here is CASSEGETHYRRRNQPQHF. In DNA form, the CDR3 reads TGTGCCAGCAGTGAAGGTGAGACCCACTATAGGCGACGCAATCAGCCCCAGCATTTT.